These 13 T cell receptor beta chains share one sample of origin, sequenced in a study of blood T cell repertoires in COVID-19. The data were produced by immunoSEQ multiplex PCR, yet TCRdb's version contains in-frame clones alone and is incomplete. This sample yields 130,000 to 150,000 clones, of which roughly 88% are seen a single time; around 8% belongs to the top ten. Sequencing used peripheral blood. The receptor set was obtained from a woman aged 55-69 years with COVID-19, enrolled during active disease.

The CDR3 DNA follows: TGTGCCAGCCGGGCGCGGGGAGGGGTAAAAGATGAGCAGTTCTTC. It codes for CASRARGGVKDEQFF. The genes are TRBV19 and TRBJ2-1; 7 bases line up with TRBD2. CDR3 length equals 15 residues. V was clipped by 9 bases and J by 8 bases; unmatched bases: 16. Per germline, CDR1 LNHDA and CDR2 SQIVND (reference sequence).

The V and J genes are TRBV11-3 and TRBJ2-3, with 8 bases that match TRBD2. The CDR3 has 14 amino acids. Germline CDR1 and CDR2: SGHNT and YENEEA. Germline trimming cut 5 bases from V and 4 bases from J; bases unmatched to any gene: 5. DNA of the CDR3: TGTGCCAGCAGCCTCGGGGGGGCGGCAGATACGCAGTATTTT. It translates to CASSLGGAADTQYF. Drawing the rest from reference TRBV11-3 and TRBJ2-3, the complete variable domain is EAGVVQSPRYKIIEKKQPVAFWCNPISGHNTLYWYLQNLGQGPELLIRYENEEAVDDSQLPKDRFSAERLKGVDSTLKIQPAELGDSAVYLCASSLGGAADTQYFGPGTRLTVL.

This clone appeared once. This sequence joins TRBV11-2 and TRBJ2-6; D may be TRBD1 (6 bases). The V gene lost 2 bases and the J gene lost 0 bases, with 11 bases spanning the gap. The CDR3 sequence is 17 residues long. In germline, CDR1 is SGHAT, CDR2 FQNNGV. CDR3 DNA: TGTGCCAGCAGCTTAAGGGGGTACCGCTCTGGGGCCAACGTCCTGACTTTC. Translated, it gives CASSLRGYRSGANVLTF.

This chain joins TRBV27 and TRBJ1-6; a weak D match, TRBD1 (5 bases). Germline loops: CDR1 MNHEY, CDR2 SMNVEV (reference sequence). This CDR3 is built from 17 residues. The V end was cut by 1 base, the J end by 5 bases, with 15 bases between. CDR3 protein: CASSLYPITGDNSPLHF. CDR3 DNA: TGTGCCAGCAGTTTATACCCTATTACAGGTGATAATTCACCCCTCCACTTT.

This clone was observed many times. The chain joins TRBV19 to TRBJ1-1, with unresolved D. Per germline, CDR1 LNHDA and CDR2 SQIVND (reference sequence). Trimming left V 7 bases short and J 4 bases short, with 19 bases between. The CDR3 has 15 amino acids. CDR3 sequence: CASTPSASGITEAFF. CDR3 in DNA: TGTGCCAGTACACCTTCCGCGTCGGGGATCACTGAAGCTTTCTTT.

The J gene is TRBJ1-6, the V gene TRBV9; 7 bases agree with TRBD1. With 3 bases clipped from V and 9 bases from J, the junction kept 12 bases outside the gene matches. CDR1 is SGDLS and CDR2 is YYNGEE in the germline V gene. The CDR3 is 16 amino acids. The CDR3 loop is CASSERMGTDSSPLHF. The CDR3 DNA reads TGTGCCAGCAGCGAGAGGATGGGGACAGATTCTTCACCCCTCCACTTT. Drawing the rest from reference TRBV9 and TRBJ1-6, the complete variable domain is DSGVTQTPKHLITATGQRVTLRCSPRSGDLSVYWYQQSLDQGLQFLIQYYNGEERAKGNILERFSAQQFPDLHSELNLSSLELGDSALYFCASSERMGTDSSPLHFGNGTRLTVT.

The chain uses TRBV11-2 and TRBJ2-5, with 14 bases lining up with TRBD2. This CDR3 is 18 amino acids long. Germline V gene lookup returns CDR1 SGHAT and CDR2 FQNNGV. Trimming removed 2 bases from V and 5 bases from J; junction bases left unmatched: 10. CDR3 sequence: CASSLYRGTSGGRETQYF. The CDR3 DNA is TGTGCCAGCAGCTTATACCGCGGGACTAGCGGGGGTAGGGAGACCCAGTACTTC.

The chain combines TRBV15 with TRBJ2-2, with a possible D match to TRBD2 (7 bases). CDR3 size: 16 residues. Trimming shortened V by 5 bases and J by 3 bases, and 16 bases separated the two germline ends. Germline values: CDR1 LNHNV, CDR2 YYDKDF (reference sequence). CDR3 DNA sequence: TGTGCCACCAGCCGCGTAGGAGGGGGGGACACCGGGGAGCTGTTTTTT. It specifies CATSRVGGGDTGELFF.

On this clone itself: Being one base from a much bigger clone, this may be a read error. The chain links TRBV4-3 to TRBJ2-2; 8 positions match TRBD1. With V trimmed by 4 bases and J by 0 bases, 1 base remained unmatched. CDR1 and CDR2 from the germline V gene are LGHNA and YSLEER. The length of the CDR3 is 15 residues. Written as DNA, the CDR3 is TGCGCCAGCAGCCGGACAGGGACGAACACCGGGGAGCTGTTTTTT. Translated, it gives CASSRTGTNTGELFF.

This clone was seen a few times. This rearrangement joins TRBV7-8 to TRBJ2-7; 9 positions match TRBD1. The CDR3 has 14 amino acids. V trimming: 4 bases; J trimming: 2 bases; junction bases outside the gene matches: 3. From germline, CDR1 is SGHVS and CDR2 FQNEAQ. Written as DNA, the CDR3 is TGTGCCAGCAGCTCGGACAGGGGTCCCTACGAGCAGTACTTC. It yields the protein CASSSDRGPYEQYF.

This clone was observed a handful of times. The genes are TRBV28 and TRBJ2-3; 8 bases line up with TRBD1. Germline V gene lookup returns CDR1 MDHEN and CDR2 SYDVKM. The junction had 8 bases not matched to a gene; V was cut back by 5 bases and J by 1 base. The CDR3 runs 16 residues. The CDR3 nucleotides are TGTGCCAGCAGTCCCCCCGGGACAGGAGGCACAGATACGCAGTATTTT. Translating it yields CASSPPGTGGTDTQYF.

J is TRBJ2-7 and V is TRBV6-5; 10 nucleotides agree with TRBD1. The V and J ends lost 5 bases and 3 bases, in that order; junction bases with no gene match: 4. Germline V gene data show CDR1 as MNHEY and CDR2 as SVGAGI. The CDR3 covers 14 residues. The CDR3 reads CASSKDRGIYEQYF. CDR3 bases: TGTGCCAGCAGTAAGGACAGGGGGATCTACGAGCAGTACTTC.

The V and J genes are TRBV18 and TRBJ1-2; a possible D gene is TRBD1 (6 bases). With 3 bases removed from V and 2 bases from J, the gap between germline ends came to 7 bases. This CDR3 is built from 13 residues. CDR1 and CDR2 (germline): KGHSH, LQKENI. The chain's CDR3 is CASSPDRNYGYTF. In nucleotides, the CDR3 is TGTGCCAGCTCACCCGACAGGAACTATGGCTACACCTTC. Together with reference TRBV18 and TRBJ1-2, the CDR3 gives the full variable domain: NAGVMQNPRHLVRRRGQEARLRCSPMKGHSHVYWYRQLPEEGLKFMVYLQKENIIDESGMPKERFSAEFPKEGPSILRIQQVVRGDSAAYFCASSPDRNYGYTFGSGTRLTVV.